This T cell receptor beta chain was sequenced during a study of T cells in Graves' hyperthyroidism and ophthalmopathy. The CDR3 loop spans 14 amino acids. J was trimmed by 5 bases and V by 6 bases; bases with no gene match: 9. Per the germline V gene, CDR1 is MNHEY and CDR2 is SMNVEV (reference sequence). Amplification yielded TCR beta CDR3 regions, with RNA transcripts as the source. First-round RT-PCR of the TCR CDR3 relied on the HTBI primer set. In TCRdb, the multiplex PCR reads were re-called with MiXCR into one record per CDR3 protein. The data show over 250,000 distinct CDR3 sequences, about 25% seen once. This clonotype came up many times.

The TCR sequence derives from a man aged 35-49 years with Graves' hyperthyroidism that later progressed to Graves' ophthalmopathy. Sequencing was done on a sample of blood. The V and J genes are TRBV27 and TRBJ1-2; 7 positions agree with TRBD1. The CDR3 reads CASSLRDSSYGYTF. The CDR3 DNA reads as TGTGCCAGCAGCTTACGGGACAGCTCATATGGCTACACCTTC.